Below are 22 T cell receptor beta chains sequenced from a single sample in a study of beta chain features in type 1 diabetes. The authors reverse transcribed all of the isolated RNA, so sequencing captured expressed TCRB transcripts. Here immunoSEQ multiplex PCR was the method, and the copy in TCRdb shows in-frame clones only, minus some. The table has roughly 140,000 clones, under 60% seen once. Sequences were obtained from Tregs from blood. All receptors come from a man between 18 and 35 years old in good health.

The chain recombines TRBV7-9 with TRBJ2-2, with 9 bases identical to TRBD2. Germline V gene data show CDR1 as SEHNR and CDR2 as FQNEAQ (reference sequence). The CDR3 is 17 amino acids. V was pared by 6 bases and J by 2 bases, with 10 bases of the junction left unmatched. Written as DNA, the CDR3 is TGTGCCAGCAGTTACACCAGGCTAGCGGGAAACACCGGGGAGCTGTTTTTT. Translating gives CASSYTRLAGNTGELFF.

This clone was seen a few times. The chain recombines TRBV7-8 with TRBJ2-3; D is undetermined. Germline CDR1 is SGHVS and CDR2 is FQNEAQ. This CDR3 region has 14 residues. V lost 5 bases and J lost 3, with 12 bases in between. The CDR3, as DNA: TGTGCCAGCAGCCTAATAGTCGGGACAGATACGCAGTATTTT. This gives the protein CASSLIVGTDTQYF.

V gene TRBV9 combines with J gene TRBJ1-2; D is possibly TRBD1 (5 bases). This CDR3 has 13 amino acids. V lost 0 bases and J 3 bases, leaving 6 bases between the germline ends. Germline CDR1 SGDLS, CDR2 YYNGEE. CDR3 residues: CASSVEQDYGYTF. For the CDR3, the DNA is TGTGCCAGCAGCGTAGAACAGGACTATGGCTACACCTTC.

The V and J genes are TRBV5-4 and TRBJ1-2; 9 bases agree with TRBD1. CDR1 and CDR2 (germline): SGHNT, YYREEE (reference sequence). The V and J ends lost 4 bases and 2 bases, in that order; junction bases with no gene match: 6. This CDR3 spans 15 amino acids. The CDR3, as DNA: TGTGCCAGCAGCAGGACAGGGGCCGGAAACTATGGCTACACCTTC. It is translated as CASSRTGAGNYGYTF.

The chain employs TRBV29-1 and TRBJ2-7, with a tentative D call TRBD1 (5 bases). The germline V gene has CDR1 SQVTM and CDR2 ANQGSEA. There are 15 residues in the CDR3. Between the trimmed V and J ends, which lost 2 bases and 5 bases, there was a span of 19 bases. CDR3 in DNA: TGCAGCGTTGAAATTGGCAGGGAATATGTTAACGAGCAGTACTTC. It encodes CSVEIGREYVNEQYF.

In its sample, this clone was seen a few times. V is TRBV28 and J is TRBJ2-1, with 9 nucleotides matching TRBD2. This CDR3 has 12 amino acids. Germline CDR1 reads MDHEN; CDR2 reads SYDVKM. After removal of 7 bases from V and 8 bases from J, the junction contained 3 bases not matched to a gene. The CDR3 nucleotides are TGTGCCAGCACTAGCGGGATCTATGAGCAGTTCTTC. It yields the protein CASTSGIYEQFF.

This clone has just a few counts. The V gene is TRBV25-1, the J gene TRBJ2-2, with D hard to call. V lost 3 bases, J lost 1 base, and 12 bases lay in between. Per the germline V gene, CDR1 is MGHDK and CDR2 is SYGVNS. The CDR3 length is 16 residues. This CDR3 is CASSDLSRLNTGELFF. The CDR3 DNA reads as TGTGCCAGCAGTGACTTATCCAGGCTGAACACCGGGGAGCTGTTTTTT.

The chain links TRBV11-3 to TRBJ1-1; D ambiguous. The CDR3 spans 17 residues. Trimming shortened V by 1 base and J by 3 bases, and 18 bases separated the two germline ends. In germline, CDR1 is SGHNT, CDR2 YENEEA. The CDR3 sequence: CASSLGRFLDADTEAFF. Here the CDR3 DNA reads TGTGCCAGCAGCTTAGGCAGGTTTCTTGATGCTGACACTGAAGCTTTCTTT. Full variable domain (rest looked up from reference TRBV11-3 and TRBJ1-1): EAGVVQSPRYKIIEKKQPVAFWCNPISGHNTLYWYLQNLGQGPELLIRYENEEAVDDSQLPKDRFSAERLKGVDSTLKIQPAELGDSAVYLCASSLGRFLDADTEAFFGQGTRLTVV.

V and J are TRBV28 and TRBJ2-1, with a weak D call TRBD1 (6 bases). Germline V gives CDR1 MDHEN, CDR2 SYDVKM. V shed 7 bases and J shed 8 bases, with 18 bases lying between them. This CDR3 region has 14 residues. CDR3 residues: CASTPSGGRDEQFF. CDR3 in DNA: TGTGCCAGCACCCCTTCTGGGGGCAGGGATGAGCAGTTCTTC.

This clone came up many times. This chain uses TRBV5-4 with TRBJ2-2, with 8 bases identical to TRBD2. Losses at the gene ends were 1 base for V and 5 bases for J; bases not matched to a gene: 1. This CDR3 has 14 amino acids. CDR1 is SGHNT and CDR2 is YYREEE in the germline V gene (reference sequence). The CDR3 is CASSLRGGTGELFF. DNA for the CDR3: TGTGCCAGCAGCTTGCGGGGGGGTACCGGGGAGCTGTTTTTT.

The chain is built from TRBV28 and TRBJ1-3; no clear D gene. CDR1 MDHEN and CDR2 SYDVKM come from the germline V gene. CDR3 length: 14 residues. Deletions cut 6 bases from V and 4 bases from J, with 13 bases between. This CDR3 reads CASSDPTRGNTIYF. The CDR3, as DNA: TGTGCCAGCAGCGACCCGACAAGGGGAAACACCATATATTTT.

The V gene is TRBV5-1, the J gene TRBJ2-6; D perhaps matches TRBD2 (5 bases). The germline CDR1 and CDR2 sequences are SGHRS and YFSETQ. The CDR3 extends over 14 amino acids. The V end lost 7 bases, the J end lost 0 bases, and 8 bases lay between the germline ends. CDR3 in amino acids: CASREASGANVLTF. Written as DNA, the CDR3 is TGCGCCAGCCGGGAAGCCTCTGGGGCCAACGTCCTGACTTTC.

The chain employs TRBV30 and TRBJ2-2; 7 positions match TRBD1. This CDR3 has 15 amino acids. Germline values: CDR1 GTSNPN, CDR2 SVGIG (reference sequence). The trim removed 5 bases at V and 7 bases at J, leaving 13 bases unmatched. CDR3 residues: CAWVGRTGTVGELFF. DNA of the CDR3: TGTGCCTGGGTGGGGAGAACAGGGACAGTCGGGGAGCTGTTTTTT.

The table lists this clone with a few counts. The chain has TRBV6-5 and TRBJ2-1, with TRBD2 matching over 13 bases. This CDR3 spans 14 amino acids. Germline-derived CDR1 and CDR2 are MNHEY and SVGAGI. Trimming at V came to 6 bases and at J to 10 bases, leaving 6 bases not matched to a gene. This chain's CDR3 is CASRLAGGIMEQFF. CDR3 DNA sequence: TGTGCCAGCAGACTAGCGGGAGGGATTATGGAGCAGTTCTTC.

This chain joins TRBV7-2 and TRBJ2-5, with TRBD2 matching 10 bases. CDR1 and CDR2 (germline): SGHTA, FQGNSA. Trimming at V came to 4 bases and at J to 4 bases, leaving 6 bases not matched to a gene. The length of the CDR3 is 15 residues. The CDR3 reads CASSWSSGGGETQYF. The CDR3 DNA sequence: TGTGCCAGCAGCTGGTCGAGCGGGGGGGGAGAGACCCAGTACTTC.

The rearrangement links TRBV5-5 to TRBJ2-7; 8 bases agree with TRBD1. Looked up from germline, CDR1 is SGHKS and CDR2 is YYEKEE (reference sequence). The ends lost 0 bases at V and 2 bases at J; junction bases unmatched: 1. CDR3 size: 14 residues. This CDR3 is CASSLGGQAYEQYF. As DNA, the CDR3 is TGTGCCAGCAGCTTGGGGGGACAGGCCTACGAGCAGTACTTC.

The chain uses TRBV11-2 and TRBJ2-7; 12 bases are a match to TRBD2. The germline V gene has CDR1 SGHAT and CDR2 FQNNGV. The CDR3 runs to 16 residues. Unmatched junction bases numbered 6, after V lost 6 bases and J lost 0 bases. The CDR3 loop reads CASRRLAGASSYEQYF. DNA for the CDR3: TGTGCCAGCAGGCGACTAGCGGGGGCAAGCTCCTACGAGCAGTACTTC.

Here the CDR3 reads CASSFLGGSYNEQFF. The CDR3 bases are TGTGCCAGCAGCTTCCTGGGGGGTTCCTACAATGAGCAGTTCTTC. The gene calls are TRBV7-3 and TRBJ2-1; weak D call: TRBD2 (6 bases). Germline V gene sequence: CDR1 SGHTA, CDR2 FQGTGA. The V end lost 3 bases, the J end lost 1 base, and 10 bases lay between the germline ends. The CDR3 spans 15 residues.

This clone was picked up a small number of times. The V and J genes are TRBV7-9 and TRBJ2-1; 7 bases map to TRBD2. The V gene end was trimmed by 1 base and the J gene end by 8 bases; junction bases not matched to a gene: 5. The CDR3 runs 14 residues. Germline CDR1 is SEHNR and CDR2 is FQNEAQ (reference sequence). The CDR3 is CASSLGTAGDEQFF. DNA of the CDR3: TGTGCCAGCAGCTTAGGTACGGCGGGGGATGAGCAGTTCTTC.

The chain employs TRBV5-1 and TRBJ2-5, with TRBD1 matching over 8 bases. V dropped 7 bases and J dropped 6; count of bases not matched to a gene: 8. From germline, CDR1 is SGHRS and CDR2 YFSETQ. CDR3 length: 13 amino acids. This CDR3 reads CASGTGFRKTQYF. The CDR3 nucleotides read TGCGCCAGCGGGACAGGTTTCAGGAAGACCCAGTACTTC.

This clone occurred once. The V call is TRBV7-6, the J call TRBJ1-4, with a possible D match to TRBD1 (5 bases). The CDR3 is 14 amino acids. V was cut by 3 bases and J by 9 bases, with 14 bases left in between. The V gene's germline CDR1 is SGHVS and CDR2 FNYEAQ. Here the CDR3 reads CASSLARGAKKLFF. The CDR3 bases are TGTGCCAGCAGCTTGGCTCGTGGGGCGAAAAAACTGTTTTTT.

The J gene is TRBJ1-2, the V gene TRBV18, with a tentative D call TRBD1 (6 bases). V dropped 3 bases and J dropped 8 bases, with 22 bases sitting between them. The germline CDR1 and CDR2 sequences are KGHSH and LQKENI. The CDR3 sequence is 16 residues long. The CDR3 DNA reads TGTGCCAGCTCACCCGATCGAGGGGGAAGAGCAAGGGGCTACACCTTC. Its translation: CASSPDRGGRARGYTF.